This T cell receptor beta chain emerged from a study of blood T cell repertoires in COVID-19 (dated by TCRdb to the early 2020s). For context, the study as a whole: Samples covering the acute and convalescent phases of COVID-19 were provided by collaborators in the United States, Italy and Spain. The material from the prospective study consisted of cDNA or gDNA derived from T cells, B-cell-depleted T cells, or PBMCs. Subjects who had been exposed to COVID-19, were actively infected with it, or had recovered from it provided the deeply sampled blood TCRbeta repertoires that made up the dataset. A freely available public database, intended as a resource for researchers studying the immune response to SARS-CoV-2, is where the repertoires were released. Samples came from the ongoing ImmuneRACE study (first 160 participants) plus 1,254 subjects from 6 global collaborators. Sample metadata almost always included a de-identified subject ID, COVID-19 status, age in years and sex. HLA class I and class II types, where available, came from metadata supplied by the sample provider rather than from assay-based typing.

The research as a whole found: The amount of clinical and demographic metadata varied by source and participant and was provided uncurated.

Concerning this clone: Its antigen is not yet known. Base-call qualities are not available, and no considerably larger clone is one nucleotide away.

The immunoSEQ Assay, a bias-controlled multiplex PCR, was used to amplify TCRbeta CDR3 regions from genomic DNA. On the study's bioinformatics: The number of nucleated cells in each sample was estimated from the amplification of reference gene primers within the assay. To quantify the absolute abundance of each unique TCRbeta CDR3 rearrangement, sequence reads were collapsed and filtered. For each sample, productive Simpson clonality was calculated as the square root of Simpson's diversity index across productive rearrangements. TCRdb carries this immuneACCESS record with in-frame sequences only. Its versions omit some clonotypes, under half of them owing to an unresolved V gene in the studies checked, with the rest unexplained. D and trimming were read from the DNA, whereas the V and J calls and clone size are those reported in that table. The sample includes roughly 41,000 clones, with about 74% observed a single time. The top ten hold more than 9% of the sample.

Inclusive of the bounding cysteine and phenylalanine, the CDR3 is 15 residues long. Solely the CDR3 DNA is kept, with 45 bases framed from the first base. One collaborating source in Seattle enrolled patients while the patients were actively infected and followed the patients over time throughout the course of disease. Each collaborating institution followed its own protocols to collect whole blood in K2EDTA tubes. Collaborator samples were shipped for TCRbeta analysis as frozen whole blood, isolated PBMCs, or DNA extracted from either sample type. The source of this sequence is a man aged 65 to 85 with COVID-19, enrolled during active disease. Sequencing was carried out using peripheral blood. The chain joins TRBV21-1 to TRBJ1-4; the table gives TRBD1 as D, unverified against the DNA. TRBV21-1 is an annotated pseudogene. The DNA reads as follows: TGTGCCAGCAGCAAAGAAGACAGGAAGAATGAAAAACTGTTTTTT. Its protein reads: CASSKEDRKNEKLFF.